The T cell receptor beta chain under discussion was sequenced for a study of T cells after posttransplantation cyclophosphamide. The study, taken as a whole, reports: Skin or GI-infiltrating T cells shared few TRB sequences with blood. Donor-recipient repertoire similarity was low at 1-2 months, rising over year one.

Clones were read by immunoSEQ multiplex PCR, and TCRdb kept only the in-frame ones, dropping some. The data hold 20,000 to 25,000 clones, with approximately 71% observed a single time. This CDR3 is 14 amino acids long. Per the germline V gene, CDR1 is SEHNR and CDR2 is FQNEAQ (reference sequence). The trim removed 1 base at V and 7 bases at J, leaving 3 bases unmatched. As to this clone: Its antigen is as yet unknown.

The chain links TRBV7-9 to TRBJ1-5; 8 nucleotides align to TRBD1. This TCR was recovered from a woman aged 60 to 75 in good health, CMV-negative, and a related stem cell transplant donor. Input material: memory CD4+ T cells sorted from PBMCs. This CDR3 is CASSLGQGIQPQHF. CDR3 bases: TGTGCCAGCAGCTTAGGACAGGGGATCCAGCCCCAGCATTTT.